The 10 T cell receptor beta chains below all came from one sample that was sequenced in a study of blood T cell repertoires in COVID-19. The assay was immunoSEQ multiplex PCR, and TCRdb's table has in-frame clones only and misses some. The repertoire holds approximately 310,000 clones, with 75% to 90% as singletons. The sample consisted of PBMCs or T cells enriched from blood (not recorded which). The receptors here all came from a woman aged 25-40 years who had been exposed to COVID-19.

This clone occurred once. The V gene is TRBV7-2, the J gene TRBJ1-4; a possible D gene is TRBD1 (5 bases). V lost 2 bases and J lost 5, with 12 bases in between. The length of the CDR3 is 15 residues. Germline V gives CDR1 SGHTA, CDR2 FQGNSA. The CDR3 DNA reads TGTGCCAGCAGCTTATTCGGGCAGGGAAATGAAAAACTGTTTTTT. It yields the protein CASSLFGQGNEKLFF.

The V call is TRBV18, the J call TRBJ2-1; D might be TRBD2 (5 bases). Between the trimmed V and J ends, which lost 3 bases and 5 bases, there was a span of 8 bases. CDR1 is KGHSH and CDR2 is LQKENI in the germline V gene. The CDR3 has 13 amino acids. The CDR3 reads CASSPDSNNEQFF. In nucleotides, the CDR3 is TGTGCCAGCTCACCGGACTCTAACAATGAGCAGTTCTTC.

The V gene is TRBV15, the J gene TRBJ2-7; D might be TRBD1 (6 bases). Deletions cut 0 bases from V and 3 bases from J, with 15 bases between. This CDR3 region has 16 residues. Germline CDR1 LNHNV, CDR2 YYDKDF (reference sequence). The CDR3 DNA follows: TGTGCCACCAGCAGAGATCAGACAGGAGCCCGCTACGAGCAGTACTTC. Translating it yields CATSRDQTGARYEQYF.

The V gene is TRBV15, the J gene TRBJ2-7, with D possibly matching TRBD2 (5 bases). This CDR3 spans 14 amino acids. Germline V CDR1 and CDR2: LNHNV, YYDKDF (reference sequence). V lost 1 base and J 4 bases, leaving 11 bases between the germline ends. In nucleotides, the CDR3 is TGTGCCACCAGCAGAGGAGGACTGGTTTACGAGCAGTACTTC. Protein sequence: CATSRGGLVYEQYF.

The chain links TRBV7-2 to TRBJ2-7; D is possibly TRBD2 (6 bases). CDR1 is SGHTA and CDR2 is FQGNSA in the germline V gene. The germline V and J ends were trimmed by 2 bases and 2 bases, with 16 bases remaining between them. The CDR3 consists of 16 residues. The CDR3 DNA follows: TGTGCCAGCAGCTTAAGTTATGGAGGGCCCACCTACGAGCAGTACTTC. Translating it yields CASSLSYGGPTYEQYF.

The chain carries TRBV7-9 and TRBJ1-4, with a tentative D call TRBD1 (6 bases). Trimming removed 3 bases from V and 7 bases from J, with 9 bases in between. CDR1 and CDR2 from the germline V gene are SEHNR and FQNEAQ (reference sequence). This CDR3 region has 13 residues. CDR3 protein: CASSFQGSEKLFF. As DNA, the CDR3 is TGTGCCAGCAGCTTCCAGGGGAGTGAAAAACTGTTTTTT.

This rearrangement joins TRBV12-3 or TRBV12-4 to TRBJ1-1; D unresolved. The CDR3 spans 12 residues. Trimming took off 3 bases at V and 7 bases at J, with 9 bases between the two ends. The DNA of the CDR3 is TGTGCCAGCAGTTTTCCTCGTCTTGAAGCTTTCTTT. Translation: CASSFPRLEAFF.

The V and J genes are TRBV7-9 and TRBJ2-1; 11 nucleotides agree with TRBD2. J lost 7 bases, V lost 2 bases, and 7 bases had no gene match. Germline assignment: CDR1 SEHNR and CDR2 FQNEAQ (reference sequence). The CDR3 totals 16 residues. The chain's CDR3 is CASSLIGSGRVNEQFF. CDR3 DNA sequence: TGTGCCAGCAGCTTAATAGGTAGCGGGAGGGTAAATGAGCAGTTCTTC.

The rearrangement links TRBV4-2 to TRBJ1-3; D may be TRBD1 (5 bases). V gave up 0 bases and J gave up 3 bases, with 12 bases separating them. Germline V gene data show CDR1 as LGHNA and CDR2 as YNFKEQ. The CDR3 length is 16 residues. The CDR3 coding sequence is TGTGCCAGCAGCCAAGAGGGAGGGACTGTTGGAAACACCATATATTTT. Residues: CASSQEGGTVGNTIYF.

This clone was recorded once. The chain combines TRBV9 with TRBJ1-4; 7 bases are a match to TRBD1. Trimming cost V 3 bases and J 8 bases; bases outside gene matches: 19. The CDR3 covers 18 residues. Looked up from germline, CDR1 is SGDLS and CDR2 is YYNGEE. This chain's CDR3 is CASSAGTVGRLSGEKLFF. The CDR3 DNA follows: TGTGCCAGCAGCGCCGGGACAGTGGGGCGCTTGTCTGGGGAAAAACTGTTTTTT.